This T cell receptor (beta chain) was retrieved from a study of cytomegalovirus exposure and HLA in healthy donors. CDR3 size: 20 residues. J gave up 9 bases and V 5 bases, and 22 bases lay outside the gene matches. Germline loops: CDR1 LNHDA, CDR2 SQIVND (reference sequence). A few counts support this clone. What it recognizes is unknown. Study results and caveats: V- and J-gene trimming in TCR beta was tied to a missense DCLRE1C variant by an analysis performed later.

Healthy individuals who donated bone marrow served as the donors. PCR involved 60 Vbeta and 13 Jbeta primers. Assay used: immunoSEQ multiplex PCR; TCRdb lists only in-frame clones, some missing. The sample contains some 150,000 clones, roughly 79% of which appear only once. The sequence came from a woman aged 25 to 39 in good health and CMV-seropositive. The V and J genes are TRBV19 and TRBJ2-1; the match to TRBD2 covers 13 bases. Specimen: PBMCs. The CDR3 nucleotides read TGTGCCAGTAGTTCCCATGGGGGACTAGCGGGGCGGGCGTTTAGGATTGAGCAGTTCTTC. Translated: CASSSHGGLAGRAFRIEQFF.